This T cell receptor beta chain emerged from a study of PD-L1 blockade in urothelial cancer. This clone was detected only a few times. Regarding time point: pretreatment peripheral blood. Clones were read by immunoSEQ multiplex PCR, and TCRdb kept only the in-frame ones, dropping some. This repertoire shows 45,000 to 60,000 clones, roughly 80% found once; its top ten account for around 1.5%. Germline assignment: CDR1 SGHRS and CDR2 YFSETQ. The CDR3 sequence is 13 residues long. Trimming took 3 bases from V and 8 from J; bases not matched to a gene: 6. The chain couples TRBV5-1 to TRBJ1-2, with 8 positions matching TRBD1. Sequencing was performed on PBMCs, taken around atezolizumab (anti-PD-L1) treatment. This TCR was sampled from a man aged 50 to 60 with urothelial cancer. The DNA of the CDR3 is TGCGCCAGCAGCTACCAGACAGGGGAGGGCTACACCTTC. Translation: CASSYQTGEGYTF. The full variable domain, completed using reference TRBV5-1 and TRBJ1-2, is KAGVTQTPRYLIKTRGQQVTLSCSPISGHRSVSWYQQTPGQGLQFLFEYFSETQRNKGNFPGRFSGRQFSNSRSEMNVSTLELGDSALYLCASSYQTGEGYTFGSGTRLTVV.